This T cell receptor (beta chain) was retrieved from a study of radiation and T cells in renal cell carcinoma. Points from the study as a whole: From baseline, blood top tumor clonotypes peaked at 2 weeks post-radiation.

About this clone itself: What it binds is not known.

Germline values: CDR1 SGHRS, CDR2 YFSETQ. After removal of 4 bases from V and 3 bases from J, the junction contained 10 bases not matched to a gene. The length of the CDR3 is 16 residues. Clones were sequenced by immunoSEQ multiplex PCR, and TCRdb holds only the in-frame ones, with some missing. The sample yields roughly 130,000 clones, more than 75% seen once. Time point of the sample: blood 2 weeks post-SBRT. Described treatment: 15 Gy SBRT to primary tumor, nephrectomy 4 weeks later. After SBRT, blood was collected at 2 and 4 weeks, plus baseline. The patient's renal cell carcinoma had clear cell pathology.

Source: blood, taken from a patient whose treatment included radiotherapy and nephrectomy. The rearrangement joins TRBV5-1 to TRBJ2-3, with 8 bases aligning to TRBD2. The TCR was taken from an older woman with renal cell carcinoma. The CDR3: CASSVYNGGATDTQYF. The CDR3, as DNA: TGCGCCAGCAGCGTTTATAACGGGGGGGCGACAGATACGCAGTATTTT.